This is a list of T cell receptor beta chains from one sample in a study of T cell responses to AZD1222 COVID-19 vaccine. TCRdb's table, derived via immunoSEQ multiplex PCR, lists solely in-frame clones and lacks some. The table has 150,000 to 180,000 clones, more than 90% seen once. The sample consisted of peripheral blood, taken on day 0 of AZD1222 vaccination. Receptors originate from an adult in good health. CDR3s include the opening cysteine and the closing phenylalanine or tryptophan. Fields, in order: D gene, V gene, CDR3 protein. A D gene is named only where the DNA matches it firmly.

>TRBD1|TRBV4-1
CASSQDQGGETEAFF
>NA|TRBV24-1
CATSDSGSAYGYTF
>TRBD1|TRBV7-9
CASRASGTGGRGEQYF
>NA|TRBV2
CASSPNWGTETQYF
>NA|TRBV28
CASRDRPSPQHF
>NA|TRBV4-1
CASSQDPLFEGRVGLTEAFF
>TRBD2|TRBV5-1
CASSLSPSGSLPNEQYF
>NA|TRBV9
CASSVGVANVLTF
>TRBD1|TRBV19
CASSMGQPAHYGYTF
>NA|TRBV18
CASSSDRSSYNEQFF
>TRBD1|TRBV2
CASERGTGRTQETQYF